These 19 T cell receptor beta chains were all obtained from the same sample, sequenced in a study of beta chain features in type 1 diabetes. The authors reverse transcribed all of the isolated RNA, so sequencing captured expressed TCRB transcripts. This table comes from immunoSEQ multiplex PCR, and its TCRdb copy is limited to in-frame clones, with some not included. The sample has about 620,000 clones; roughly a sixth are singletons. The material sequenced was naive CD4+ T cells from blood. The receptors were sampled from a man aged 18-30 years in good health.

The chain recombines TRBV10-3 with TRBJ1-2; TRBD1 matches at 8 bases. The CDR3 consists of 15 residues. With V trimmed by 5 bases and J by 6 bases, 11 bases remained unmatched. In germline, CDR1 is ENHRY, CDR2 SYGVKD. CDR3 coding DNA: TGTGCCATCAGTTTAGGACAGGGCCAGCGACATGGCTACACCTTC. This encodes CAISLGQGQRHGYTF.

The chain employs TRBV7-2 and TRBJ2-1, with 8 nucleotides matching TRBD2. There are 16 residues in the CDR3. Trimming at V came to 6 bases and at J to 5 bases, leaving 12 bases not matched to a gene. Germline lookup yields CDR1 SGHTA and CDR2 FQGNSA. The CDR3 loop is CASSLPLAGPDNEQFF. CDR3 bases: TGTGCCAGCAGTCTTCCATTAGCGGGGCCCGACAATGAGCAGTTCTTC. Full variable domain (remainder filled in from reference TRBV7-2 and TRBJ2-1): GAGVSQSPSNKVTEKGKDVELRCDPISGHTALYWYRQSLGQGLEFLIYFQGNSAPDKSGLPSDRFSAERTGGSVSTLTIQRTQQEDSAVYLCASSLPLAGPDNEQFFGPGTRLTVL.

This clone was seen more than once but under ten times. V gene TRBV7-2 combines with J gene TRBJ2-7; 9 nucleotides align to TRBD1. Trimming removed 5 bases from V and 5 bases from J; junction bases left unmatched: 10. The CDR3 has 15 residues. Germline V CDR1 and CDR2: SGHTA, FQGNSA. The CDR3 spells CASSVTGTGSHEQYF. The CDR3, as DNA: TGTGCCAGCAGCGTGACCGGGACAGGGTCTCACGAGCAGTACTTC. Using reference TRBV7-2 and TRBJ2-7 for the parts outside the CDR3, the full variable domain is GAGVSQSPSNKVTEKGKDVELRCDPISGHTALYWYRQSLGQGLEFLIYFQGNSAPDKSGLPSDRFSAERTGGSVSTLTIQRTQQEDSAVYLCASSVTGTGSHEQYFGPGTRLTVT.

This clone was detected a few times. V is TRBV20-1 and J is TRBJ2-5; D is unresolved. V was clipped by 5 bases and J by 5 bases, with 6 bases between them. CDR3 size: 10 residues. Germline lookup yields CDR1 DFQATT and CDR2 SNEGSKA (reference sequence). This CDR3 reads CSAFSETQYF. In nucleotides, the CDR3 is TGCAGTGCTTTCAGTGAGACCCAGTACTTC.

The rearrangement uses TRBV4-1 and TRBJ2-2; 8 bases are shared with TRBD2. CDR3 length: 19 residues. The V and J ends lost 0 bases and 5 bases, in that order; junction bases with no gene match: 14. CDR1 MGHRA and CDR2 YSYEKL come from the germline V gene. The CDR3 DNA follows: TGCGCCAGCAGCCAAGATCGTCAGCGGGGGCCCCGGGGGACCGGGGAGCTGTTTTTT. This encodes CASSQDRQRGPRGTGELFF.

The chain carries TRBV10-3 and TRBJ2-1, with 10 bases that match TRBD2. This CDR3 region has 14 residues. CDR1 is ENHRY, CDR2 SYGVKD, per germline. Trimming removed 7 bases from V and 8 bases from J; junction bases left unmatched: 8. The DNA of the CDR3 is TGTGCCATCAAGGGGTCTAGCGGGAGAGATGAGCAGTTCTTC. Translated: CAIKGSSGRDEQFF.

In its sample, this clone was seen many times. The chain uses TRBV13 and TRBJ2-2; 7 bases are shared with TRBD2. The CDR3 has 16 residues. J lost 5 bases, V lost 4 bases, and 10 bases had no gene match. Germline V gives CDR1 PRHDT, CDR2 FYEKMQ (reference sequence). Here the CDR3 reads CASSSRGGSGTGELFF. CDR3 nucleotide sequence: TGTGCCAGCAGCTCCCGGGGCGGGAGCGGGACCGGGGAGCTGTTTTTT.

The rearrangement links TRBV28 to TRBJ2-3, with 10 positions matching TRBD2. This CDR3 spans 18 amino acids. Germline V lookup: CDR1 MDHEN, CDR2 SYDVKM. The V and J ends lost 5 bases and 2 bases, in that order; junction bases with no gene match: 13. The CDR3 region is CASSASGRAWGYTDTQYF. CDR3 coding DNA: TGTGCCAGCAGTGCTAGCGGGAGAGCGTGGGGATACACAGATACGCAGTATTTT.

Only a few counts were recorded for this clone. The chain combines TRBV19 with TRBJ2-1, with unresolved D. The CDR3 length is 15 residues. With 7 bases removed from V and 2 bases from J, the gap between germline ends came to 15 bases. CDR1 is LNHDA, CDR2 SQIVND, per germline (reference sequence). The CDR3, as DNA: TGTGCCAGTAAGGATGGGTCTGTACCCTACAATGAGCAGTTCTTC. Encoded protein: CASKDGSVPYNEQFF.

V is TRBV5-4 and J is TRBJ2-1; 8 bases align to TRBD1. After removal of 3 bases from V and 6 bases from J, the junction contained 5 bases not matched to a gene. The CDR3 length is 14 residues. From germline, CDR1 is SGHNT and CDR2 YYREEE (reference sequence). The CDR3 DNA follows: TGTGCCAGCAGCTCGAACAGGGGGAGCAATGAGCAGTTCTTC. Protein sequence: CASSSNRGSNEQFF.

The table lists this clone with a few counts. This rearrangement joins TRBV28 to TRBJ1-1; D is possibly TRBD1 (6 bases). This CDR3 comprises 13 residues. Trimming took off 2 bases at V and 11 bases at J, with 15 bases between the two ends. CDR1 is MDHEN, CDR2 SYDVKM, per germline. CDR3 bases: TGTGCCAGCAGTTTACCCGTTATGGGGGCGGCTTTCTTT. Its translation: CASSLPVMGAAFF.

This chain connects TRBV27 to TRBJ2-1, with 9 positions matching TRBD1. Germline V gene data show CDR1 as MNHEY and CDR2 as SMNVEV (reference sequence). V lost 5 bases and J lost 4; bases outside the gene matches: 3. CDR3 size: 14 residues. The CDR3 bases are TGTGCCAGCAGTAGGGACAGGGCTTACAATGAGCAGTTCTTC. Translating gives CASSRDRAYNEQFF.

The rearrangement uses TRBV29-1 and TRBJ2-6; TRBD1 agrees at 9 bases. CDR1 and CDR2 (germline): SQVTM, ANQGSEA. Trimming cost V 4 bases and J 3 bases; bases outside gene matches: 4. The CDR3 totals 15 residues. The CDR3 nucleotides read TGCAGCGTTGTTACAGGGGGCAGTGGGGCCAACGTCCTGACTTTC. As protein: CSVVTGGSGANVLTF. Variable domain in full (rest from reference TRBV29-1 and TRBJ2-6): SAVISQKPSRDICQRGTSLTIQCQVDSQVTMMFWYRQQPGQSLTLIATANQGSEATYESGFVIDKFPISRPNLTFSTLTVSNMSPEDSSIYLCSVVTGGSGANVLTFGAGSRLTVL.

V usage is TRBV5-1 and J usage is TRBJ2-1; the D gene is possibly TRBD1 (5 bases). The CDR3 is 12 residues long. Germline V gene data show CDR1 as SGHRS and CDR2 as YFSETQ. The germline V and J ends were trimmed by 4 bases and 9 bases, with 11 bases remaining between them. As DNA, the CDR3 is TGCGCCAGCAGCGTCCCCCAGGGTGAGCAGTTCTTC. This sequence encodes CASSVPQGEQFF.

The rearrangement uses TRBV5-8 and TRBJ2-4; tentatively, D is TRBD2 (5 bases). The CDR3 loop spans 14 amino acids. Trimming shortened V by 2 bases and J by 5 bases, and 11 bases separated the two germline ends. Germline V lookup: CDR1 SGHTS, CDR2 YDEGEE. The CDR3 DNA reads TGTGCCAGCAGCTTTTCGAGACTACAAAACATTCAGTACTTC. This codes for CASSFSRLQNIQYF.

The chain is built from TRBV6-5 and TRBJ2-5; the D is unclear. The CDR3 extends over 12 amino acids. The germline gives CDR1 MNHEY, CDR2 SVGAGI. V shed 2 bases and J shed 9 bases, with 10 bases lying between them. The CDR3 protein is CASSYHEGAQYF. CDR3 nucleotide sequence: TGTGCCAGCAGTTACCACGAAGGTGCCCAGTACTTC.

The chain employs TRBV28 and TRBJ1-1; TRBD1 might be the D (5 bases). Per the germline V gene, CDR1 is MDHEN and CDR2 is SYDVKM. CDR3 length: 13 residues. V gave up 6 bases and J gave up 11 bases, with 19 bases separating them. CDR3: CASSLLGGVEAFF. DNA of the CDR3: TGTGCCAGCAGCCTCCTTGGGGGGGTGGAGGCTTTCTTT.

This chain connects TRBV5-1 to TRBJ2-1; D unresolved. The V gene lost 2 bases and the J gene lost 10 bases, with 10 bases spanning the gap. The CDR3 has 12 amino acids. Germline values: CDR1 SGHRS, CDR2 YFSETQ. The CDR3 loop reads CASSFGVMEQFF. The CDR3 region has the DNA TGCGCCAGCAGCTTTGGGGTAATGGAGCAGTTCTTC.

J is TRBJ1-3 and V is TRBV15; 7 positions match TRBD1. Germline V gene lookup returns CDR1 LNHNV and CDR2 YYDKDF (reference sequence). The CDR3 totals 16 residues. V dropped 0 bases and J dropped 3; count of bases not matched to a gene: 5. This CDR3 is CATSRERQGFGNTIYF. The CDR3 DNA is TGTGCCACCAGCAGAGAGCGACAGGGCTTTGGAAACACCATATATTTT.